These 19 T cell receptor beta chains share one sample of origin, sequenced in a study of cytomegalovirus exposure and HLA in healthy donors. PCR employed 60 Vbeta and 13 Jbeta primers. The protocol was immunoSEQ multiplex PCR, while the TCRdb copy is restricted to in-frame clones and leaves out a portion. The table lists approximately 100,000 clones, around 73% of them singletons, with 1.5% to 2% in the top ten. Sequencing was performed on PBMCs. The source is a woman aged 40 to 49 in good health and CMV-seronegative.

This sequence joins TRBV5-1 and TRBJ1-4; possible D gene TRBD1, 6 bases. This CDR3 comprises 13 residues. Trimming stripped 3 bases from V and 8 bases from J, with 11 bases between. CDR1 and CDR2 from the germline V gene are SGHRS and YFSETQ. The CDR3 protein is CASSSYTGEKLFF. The DNA of the CDR3 is TGCGCCAGCAGCTCTTACACAGGGGAAAAACTGTTTTTT.

This clone occurred a few times. V and J are TRBV28 and TRBJ2-7, with 8 bases matching TRBD2. J gave up 2 bases and V 6 bases, and 6 bases lay outside the gene matches. The CDR3 is made up of 14 amino acids. Looked up from germline, CDR1 is MDHEN and CDR2 is SYDVKM. The CDR3 sequence is CASRPSGFPYEQYF. The DNA of the CDR3 is TGTGCCAGCAGACCTAGCGGGTTCCCCTACGAGCAGTACTTC.

CDR3 residues: CAWSRAGTGNKEQYF. DNA for the CDR3: TGTGCCTGGTCCCGTGCCGGGACAGGGAATAAGGAGCAGTACTTC. The V and J genes are TRBV30 and TRBJ2-7; 9 bases match TRBD1. There are 15 residues in the CDR3. The germline V gene encodes CDR1 GTSNPN and CDR2 SVGIG (reference sequence). Trimming removed 5 bases from V and 7 bases from J; junction bases left unmatched: 15.

The chain is built from TRBV9 and TRBJ2-1, with 10 bases that match TRBD1. Germline assignment: CDR1 SGDLS and CDR2 YYNGEE. The CDR3 consists of 15 residues. V shed 0 bases and J 9 bases; nucleotides not matched to a gene: 6. The DNA for the CDR3 is TGTGCCAGCAGCGTAGGCGGGACAGGGGCGGGTGAGCAGTTCTTC. Translated, it gives CASSVGGTGAGEQFF.

The chain joins TRBV7-8 to TRBJ1-3; TRBD1 agrees at 7 bases. The junction had 9 bases not matched to a gene; V was cut back by 4 bases and J by 3 bases. This CDR3 contains 16 residues. Germline CDR1 SGHVS, CDR2 FQNEAQ. CDR3 in amino acids: CASSWRDRASGNTIYF. CDR3 nucleotide sequence: TGTGCCAGCAGCTGGAGAGACAGGGCAAGTGGAAACACCATATATTTT.

V is TRBV19 and J is TRBJ1-5, with a tentative D call TRBD1 (5 bases). CDR1 is LNHDA, CDR2 SQIVND, per germline (reference sequence). The V end lost 3 bases, the J end lost 0 bases, and 15 bases lay between the germline ends. The CDR3 spans 17 residues. CDR3 residues: CASSMLRGSYSNQPQHF. The CDR3 nucleotides are TGTGCCAGTAGTATGCTGCGGGGGAGTTATAGCAATCAGCCCCAGCATTTT.

The chain employs TRBV7-9 and TRBJ2-7, with D uncertain. Per the germline V gene, CDR1 is SEHNR and CDR2 is FQNEAQ (reference sequence). The CDR3 is 14 amino acids. The V gene lost 3 bases and the J gene lost 0 bases, with 9 bases spanning the gap. The CDR3 loop reads CASSFRGSSYEQYF. In DNA form, the CDR3 reads TGTGCCAGCAGCTTCCGCGGTAGCTCCTACGAGCAGTACTTC. The whole variable domain, remainder taken from reference TRBV7-9 and TRBJ2-7, is DTGVSQNPRHKITKRGQNVTFRCDPISEHNRLYWYRQTLGQGPEFLTYFQNEAQLEKSRLLSDRFSAERPKGSFSTLEIQRTEQGDSAMYLCASSFRGSSYEQYFGPGTRLTVT.

The rearrangement uses TRBV6-5 and TRBJ1-4, with 7 bases identical to TRBD1. The CDR3 spans 14 residues. From germline, CDR1 is MNHEY and CDR2 SVGAGI. V gave up 6 bases and J gave up 10 bases; unmatched junction bases: 11. CDR3 sequence: CASSRDSGSGKLFF. The CDR3, as DNA: TGTGCCAGCAGCCGGGACAGTGGAAGCGGAAAACTGTTTTTT.

The sample holds one count of this clone. V gene TRBV7-2 combines with J gene TRBJ2-1; D is unresolved. The CDR3 spans 12 residues. Germline CDR1 and CDR2: SGHTA and FQGNSA. V lost 4 bases and J lost 5, with 6 bases in between. CDR3 amino acids: CASSSVNNEQFF. In DNA, the CDR3 is TGTGCCAGCAGCTCAGTAAACAATGAGCAGTTCTTC.

The chain recombines TRBV28 with TRBJ1-5; D gene uncertain. CDR3 length: 15 amino acids. From germline, CDR1 is MDHEN and CDR2 SYDVKM. V gave up 2 bases and J gave up 6 bases, with 14 bases separating them. The DNA for the CDR3 is TGTGCCAGCAGTTTAGGAAGACATTTGGGTCAGCCCCAGCATTTT. Residues: CASSLGRHLGQPQHF.

This chain joins TRBV11-2 and TRBJ2-1; D may be TRBD1 (6 bases). Per germline, CDR1 SGHAT and CDR2 FQNNGV. V gave up 6 bases and J gave up 3 bases, with 21 bases separating them. The CDR3 contains 17 residues. CDR3 protein: CASRIFGQNPIYNEQFF. As DNA, the CDR3 is TGTGCCAGCAGGATCTTTGGACAGAACCCAATCTACAATGAGCAGTTCTTC.

This chain joins TRBV27 and TRBJ1-1; possibly TRBD1 for D (5 bases). The CDR3 is made up of 15 amino acids. V gave up 2 bases and J gave up 3 bases, with 13 bases separating them. Germline V CDR1 and CDR2: MNHEY, SMNVEV (reference sequence). In nucleotides, the CDR3 is TGTGCCAGCAGTTTACTATCAGGAGGGGACACTGAAGCTTTCTTT. It specifies CASSLLSGGDTEAFF.

The chain uses TRBV28 and TRBJ1-2; possible D gene TRBD1, 6 bases. V was trimmed by 6 bases and J by 3 bases, leaving 14 bases between them. Germline loops: CDR1 MDHEN, CDR2 SYDVKM. This CDR3 spans 14 amino acids. CDR3 protein: CASRVTGVYYGYTF. In DNA form, the CDR3 reads TGTGCCAGCAGGGTGACAGGTGTATACTATGGCTACACCTTC.

This clone was picked up one time. This chain links TRBV28 with TRBJ1-2; D remains ambiguous. Between the trimmed V and J ends, which lost 4 bases and 3 bases, there was a span of 9 bases. The CDR3 consists of 13 residues. Germline V gene sequence: CDR1 MDHEN, CDR2 SYDVKM. In nucleotides, the CDR3 is TGTGCCAGCAGTTCGGGTTCCCACTATGGCTACACCTTC. Protein sequence: CASSSGSHYGYTF.

This rearrangement joins TRBV6-5 to TRBJ2-7; TRBD2 is a possible D gene (6 bases). The CDR3 covers 14 residues. Trimming removed 2 bases from V and 1 base from J, with 9 bases in between. CDR1 MNHEY and CDR2 SVGAGI come from the germline V gene. The CDR3 reads CASSYGTSSYEQYF. The DNA of the CDR3 is TGTGCCAGCAGTTACGGGACTTCTTCCTACGAGCAGTACTTC.

This sequence joins TRBV6-1 and TRBJ1-4; D possibly corresponds to TRBD1 (5 bases). The germline gives CDR1 MNHNS, CDR2 SASEGT. The germline V and J ends were trimmed by 4 bases and 15 bases, with 9 bases remaining between them. This CDR3 contains 10 residues. CDR3 in DNA: TGTGCCAGCAGTGGAGGAGGGGTGTTTTTT. Translated, it gives CASSGGGVFF.

This chain connects TRBV28 to TRBJ1-4; maybe TRBD1 (5 bases). Trimming removed 6 bases at V and 2 bases at J, with 13 bases between. There are 15 residues in the CDR3. Looked up from germline, CDR1 is MDHEN and CDR2 is SYDVKM. CDR3 nucleotide sequence: TGTGCCAGCAGGGGGGGGGTAGAGACTAATGAAAAACTGTTTTTT. Translation: CASRGGVETNEKLFF.

This clone was seen once. The genes are TRBV28 and TRBJ2-7, with 9 bases that match TRBD1. CDR3 length equals 16 residues. Per germline, CDR1 MDHEN and CDR2 SYDVKM. With 3 bases clipped from V and 7 bases from J, the junction kept 13 bases outside the gene matches. DNA of the CDR3: TGTGCCAGCAGTTTTTTCCGGGACAGGGCCTTGAGAGAGCAGTACTTC. Its translation is CASSFFRDRALREQYF.

The chain combines TRBV5-6 with TRBJ1-4; D gene ambiguous. The CDR3 is 12 amino acids. V was cut by 4 bases and J by 8 bases, with 9 bases left in between. Germline V gene lookup returns CDR1 SGHDT and CDR2 YYEEEE. CDR3 coding DNA: TGTGCCAGCAGCCTCTATTTAGAAAAACTGTTTTTT. Protein sequence: CASSLYLEKLFF.